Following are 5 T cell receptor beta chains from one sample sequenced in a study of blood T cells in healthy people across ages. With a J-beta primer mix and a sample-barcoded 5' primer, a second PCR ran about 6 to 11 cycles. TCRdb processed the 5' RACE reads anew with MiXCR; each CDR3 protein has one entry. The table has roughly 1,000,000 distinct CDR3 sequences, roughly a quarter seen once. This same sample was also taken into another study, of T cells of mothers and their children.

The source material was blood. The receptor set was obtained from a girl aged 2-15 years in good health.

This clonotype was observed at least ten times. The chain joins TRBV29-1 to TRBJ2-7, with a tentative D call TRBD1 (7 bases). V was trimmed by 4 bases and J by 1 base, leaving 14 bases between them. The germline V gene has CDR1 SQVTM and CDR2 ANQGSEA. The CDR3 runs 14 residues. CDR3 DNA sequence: TGCAGCGTTGGGCTTCAGGGGGGATCCTACGAGCAGTACTTC. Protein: CSVGLQGGSYEQYF.

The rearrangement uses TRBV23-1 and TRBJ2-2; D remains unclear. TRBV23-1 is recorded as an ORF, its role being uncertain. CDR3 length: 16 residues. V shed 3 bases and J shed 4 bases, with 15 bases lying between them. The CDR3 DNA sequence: TGCGCCAGCAGTCATAAGAAACCTATAACCACCGGGGAGCTGTTTTTT. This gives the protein CASSHKKPITTGELFF.

The chain's CDR3 is CASRPIGGSNEKLFF. In DNA, the CDR3 is TGTGCCAGCAGGCCAATCGGGGGATCTAATGAAAAACTGTTTTTT. The rearrangement uses TRBV28 and TRBJ1-4, with D possibly being TRBD1 (5 bases). Germline V gene data show CDR1 as MDHEN and CDR2 as SYDVKM. Deletions cut 6 bases from V and 3 bases from J, with 14 bases between. The CDR3 runs 15 residues. Together with reference TRBV28 and TRBJ1-4, the CDR3 gives the full variable domain: DVKVTQSSRYLVKRTGEKVFLECVQDMDHENMFWYRQDPGLGLRLIYFSYDVKMKEKGDIPEGYSVSREKKERFSLILESASTNQTSMYLCASRPIGGSNEKLFFGSGTQLSVL.

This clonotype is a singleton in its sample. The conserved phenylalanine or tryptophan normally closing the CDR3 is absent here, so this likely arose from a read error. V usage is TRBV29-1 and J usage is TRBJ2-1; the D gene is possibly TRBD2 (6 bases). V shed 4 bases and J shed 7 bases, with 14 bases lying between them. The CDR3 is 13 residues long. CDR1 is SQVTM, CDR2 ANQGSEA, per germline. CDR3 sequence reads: CSVVRDSWNEQFL. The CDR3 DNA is TGCAGCGTTGTGCGGGATTCGTGGAATGAGCAGTTCCTC.

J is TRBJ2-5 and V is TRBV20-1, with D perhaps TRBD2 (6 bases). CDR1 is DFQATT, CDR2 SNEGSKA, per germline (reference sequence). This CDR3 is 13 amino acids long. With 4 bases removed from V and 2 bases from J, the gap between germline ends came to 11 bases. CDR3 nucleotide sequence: TGCAGTGCTATTGGGGGGAGTCAAGAGACCCAGTACTTC. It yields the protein CSAIGGSQETQYF.